This T cell receptor beta chain was identified during a study of T cell responses to AZD1222 COVID-19 vaccine. The CDR3 is 16 residues long. V lost 1 base to trimming and J lost 0 bases, with 9 bases between them. Germline CDR1 reads SGHVS; CDR2 reads FQNEAQ. The method was immunoSEQ multiplex PCR; TCRdb's version includes in-frame clones alone and lacks a portion of them. Of 130,000 to 150,000 clones in the sample, about 90% were seen once. The starting material was peripheral blood, obtained 28 days after the second AZD1222 dose. This sequence originates from an adult who received the AZD1222 COVID-19 vaccine. V usage is TRBV7-8 and J usage is TRBJ2-2; the D is unclear. As DNA, the CDR3 is TGTGCCAGCAGCTTAGTTAGAATCGCGAACACCGGGGAGCTGTTTTTT. Translation: CASSLVRIANTGELFF.